The 2 T cell receptor beta chains presented below share a single source sample, sequenced in a study of blood T cells in healthy people across ages. A second 7 to 11 cycle PCR used barcoded and J-beta primers. TCRdb ran MiXCR on the 5' RACE reads and lists one entry per CDR3 protein. The sample gives approximately 1,000,000 distinct CDR3 sequences, under 40% of which show up once; about 12% is in the top ten. Sample: blood. The receptor source for this set is a young man in good health.

V is TRBV29-1 and J is TRBJ1-1, with a tentative D call TRBD1 (5 bases). The CDR3 covers 14 residues. The germline CDR1 and CDR2 sequences are SQVTM and ANQGSEA. V shed 5 bases and J shed 1 base, with 14 bases lying between them. CDR3 loop: CSVSRSGENTEAFF. CDR3 nucleotide sequence: TGCAGCGTTTCCAGGTCGGGGGAGAACACTGAAGCTTTCTTT.

The gene calls are TRBV9 and TRBJ1-2; no clear D gene. Germline V gene lookup returns CDR1 SGDLS and CDR2 YYNGEE. This CDR3 is built from 17 residues. V lost 3 bases and J lost 1, with 19 bases in between. The CDR3 region is CASSGGARDNDNYGYTF. The CDR3 DNA reads TGTGCCAGCAGCGGTGGAGCCCGGGATAATGATAACTATGGCTACACCTTC.